The entry that follows covers one T cell receptor beta chain sequence. Antigen specificity is unknown. This record comes from a study of cytomegalovirus exposure and HLA in healthy donors. Study observations and caveats: With DRB1 most and HLA-C fewest, TCR association rates differed between HLA loci in a later analysis.

The PCR made use of 60 Vbeta and 13 Jbeta primers. Generated by immunoSEQ multiplex PCR, the TCRdb table keeps only in-frame clones and is missing some. This sample contains just over 80,000 clones. The CDR3 extends over 11 amino acids. V gave up 4 bases and J gave up 11 bases; unmatched junction bases: 4. The germline CDR1 and CDR2 sequences are SQVTM and ANQGSEA. The V gene is TRBV29-1, the J gene TRBJ2-3, with 9 bases fitting TRBD1. The sample consisted of PBMCs. This clonotype was sampled from a woman aged 25-40 years in good health and CMV-seronegative. The CDR3 region has the DNA TGCAGCGTTGGTACAGGGGGCGTGCAGTATTTT. It specifies CSVGTGGVQYF.